This TCR beta chain comes out of a study of cytomegalovirus exposure and HLA in healthy donors. Study-level background: Of 300 to 500 genotyped donors, around 86% grouped in the Caucasian-associated ancestry cluster.

Overall study results and limits: Highest at DRB1 and lowest at HLA-C, TCR association rates differed among HLA loci in a later analysis. TCR beta V segments were, for the most part, productive about 90% or about 30% of the time in an earlier analysis.

Germline-derived CDR1 and CDR2 are LNHDA and SQIVND (reference sequence). V dropped 4 bases and J dropped 9; count of bases not matched to a gene: 4. CDR3 size: 12 residues. Primers for the PCR totalled 60 Vbeta and 13 Jbeta. The method was immunoSEQ multiplex PCR; TCRdb's version includes in-frame clones alone and lacks a portion of them. Here the sample spans 100,000 or so clones, about 80% being singletons. For this clone: Its specificity is not known.

This chain connects TRBV19 to TRBJ2-3; TRBD1 agrees at 7 bases. This sequence originates from a man aged 25-40 years in good health and CMV-seronegative. The sample consisted of PBMCs. The CDR3 nucleotides are TGTGCCAGTAGTACCCGGGACAGCACGCAGTATTTT. Protein sequence: CASSTRDSTQYF.